One and the same sample provided the 14 T cell receptor beta chains below, sequenced in a study of cytomegalovirus exposure and HLA in healthy donors. Both 60 Vbeta primers and 13 Jbeta primers went into the PCR. TCRdb's copy holds only in-frame clones and misses some; the assay was immunoSEQ multiplex PCR. The table records under 45,000 clones, 80% of them present only once. Source material: PBMCs. The receptors stem from a male donor in good health and CMV-seronegative.

This clone was seen just once. J is TRBJ2-2 and V is TRBV30, with 7 bases aligning to TRBD2. The CDR3 loop spans 14 amino acids. J gave up 4 bases and V 1 base, and 3 bases lay outside the gene matches. CDR1 is GTSNPN and CDR2 is SVGIG in the germline V gene (reference sequence). CDR3 sequence: CAWSGTSSTGELFF. The CDR3 region has the DNA TGTGCCTGGAGTGGGACTAGTAGCACCGGGGAGCTGTTTTTT.

The V call is TRBV2, the J call TRBJ2-3; maybe TRBD2 (5 bases). Germline V gene sequence: CDR1 SNHLY, CDR2 FYNNEI. There are 15 residues in the CDR3. Trimming took 6 bases from V and 4 from J, leaving 17 bases between them. CDR3 protein: CASSASGIPPDTQYF. CDR3 bases: TGTGCCAGCAGCGCCTCCGGGATACCCCCAGATACGCAGTATTTT.

The rearrangement joins TRBV9 to TRBJ1-1, with D possibly being TRBD1 (6 bases). V lost 3 bases, J lost 5 bases, and 14 bases lay in between. This CDR3 is built from 14 residues. Looked up from germline, CDR1 is SGDLS and CDR2 is YYNGEE. CDR3 in amino acids: CASSEIEGETEAFF. CDR3 bases: TGTGCCAGCAGCGAAATTGAGGGGGAAACTGAAGCTTTCTTT.

The V call is TRBV5-1, the J call TRBJ1-1; no definite D call. This CDR3 spans 13 amino acids. V was trimmed by 7 bases and J by 3 bases, leaving 13 bases between them. Germline V lookup: CDR1 SGHRS, CDR2 YFSETQ. This chain's CDR3 is CASSFEGDTEAFF. CDR3 in DNA: TGCGCCAGCTCGTTCGAGGGTGACACTGAAGCTTTCTTT.

The chain joins TRBV25-1 to TRBJ1-1; TRBD1 agrees at 8 bases. Germline V gene data show CDR1 as MGHDK and CDR2 as SYGVNS. This CDR3 region has 15 residues. After removal of 4 bases from V and 2 bases from J, the junction contained 6 bases not matched to a gene. The CDR3 coding sequence is TGTGCCAGCAGTGCCGCCGGACAGGGAAACACTGAAGCTTTCTTT. It translates to CASSAAGQGNTEAFF.

This chain links TRBV6-1 with TRBJ1-2, with D unclear. This CDR3 has 15 residues. The ends were cut back, 3 bases at V and 0 bases at J, with 11 bases in the middle. Germline CDR1 reads MNHNS; CDR2 reads SASEGT. CDR3 protein: CASSDYSTANYGYTF. CDR3 DNA: TGTGCCAGCAGTGACTACTCTACAGCTAACTATGGCTACACCTTC.

The V call is TRBV4-1, the J call TRBJ1-5; D is possibly TRBD1 (5 bases). Germline CDR1 is MGHRA and CDR2 is YSYEKL. The CDR3 is made up of 15 amino acids. V was cut by 2 bases and J by 3 bases, with 11 bases left in between. The CDR3: CASSQPQENNQPQHF. CDR3 nucleotides: TGCGCCAGCAGCCAACCACAGGAAAACAATCAGCCCCAGCATTTT.

The V gene is TRBV15, the J gene TRBJ1-1; 7 bases are shared with TRBD1. The CDR3 runs to 15 residues. Germline V gene data show CDR1 as LNHNV and CDR2 as YYDKDF (reference sequence). V lost 0 bases and J lost 4; bases outside the gene matches: 5. The CDR3 DNA follows: TGTGCCACCAGCAGAGATGGTGGGACAGCCACTGAAGCTTTCTTT. Protein product: CATSRDGGTATEAFF.

The J gene is TRBJ2-2, the V gene TRBV6-5, with D possibly matching TRBD2 (5 bases). Trimming took 2 bases from V and 2 from J, leaving 6 bases between them. The CDR3 has 14 amino acids. Germline assignment: CDR1 MNHEY and CDR2 SVGAGI. The CDR3 region is CASSYDYNTGELFF. The CDR3 nucleotides are TGTGCCAGCAGTTACGACTATAACACCGGGGAGCTGTTTTTT.

V and J are TRBV25-1 and TRBJ2-5; TRBD2 is a possible D gene (7 bases). V dropped 7 bases and J dropped 4 bases, with 13 bases sitting between them. Germline V CDR1 and CDR2: MGHDK, SYGVNS. The CDR3 extends over 13 amino acids. The CDR3 nucleotides are TGTGCCAGCATCCCGGGGGGCGGAGAGACCCAGTACTTC. Protein product: CASIPGGGETQYF.

The chain uses TRBV29-1 and TRBJ2-7; TRBD2 might be the D (8 bases). Germline V lookup: CDR1 SQVTM, CDR2 ANQGSEA. CDR3 length: 18 residues. The germline V and J ends were trimmed by 4 bases and 1 base, with 26 bases remaining between them. The DNA for the CDR3 is TGCAGCGTTGCCTCCTCCGGGGGGGGACAGATCTCTTCCTACGAGCAGTACTTC. Translated, it gives CSVASSGGGQISSYEQYF.

This chain joins TRBV6-1 and TRBJ1-2; D is unresolved. There are 14 residues in the CDR3. Trimming left V 0 bases short and J 4 bases short, with 9 bases between. Germline V lookup: CDR1 MNHNS, CDR2 SASEGT. The CDR3 bases are TGTGCCAGCAGTGAAGCGACGGAGATCTATGGCTACACCTTC. This translates into CASSEATEIYGYTF.

The rearrangement links TRBV28 to TRBJ1-1, with D perhaps TRBD1 (6 bases). This CDR3 spans 14 amino acids. Germline V CDR1 and CDR2: MDHEN, SYDVKM. V dropped 6 bases and J dropped 3 bases, with 14 bases sitting between them. The CDR3 sequence is CASRPTGKDTEAFF. CDR3 in DNA: TGTGCCAGCAGGCCAACAGGGAAGGACACTGAAGCTTTCTTT.

V usage is TRBV11-2 and J usage is TRBJ2-4; 11 bases match TRBD2. V was clipped by 1 base and J by 3 bases; unmatched bases: 8. The CDR3 has 18 amino acids. CDR1 and CDR2 from the germline V gene are SGHAT and FQNNGV. The CDR3 spells CASSLGLLAGAVKNIQYF. The DNA for the CDR3 is TGTGCCAGCAGCTTAGGCCTACTAGCGGGAGCGGTCAAAAACATTCAGTACTTC.